Below, 25 T cell receptor beta chains from the same sample are listed, as sequenced in a study of T cell repertoires in ileal Crohn's disease. The time point: neoterminal ileum biopsy at postoperative endoscopy, about 6 months after surgery. The protocol was immunoSEQ multiplex PCR, while the TCRdb copy is restricted to in-frame clones and leaves out a portion. The data show 55,000 to 65,000 clones, about 89% seen once. The sequenced material came from ileal tissue. Source of these receptors: an adult with Crohn's disease.

The CDR3 bases are TGTGCCAGCAGCTCTTGGGACGTGCAGGGGGCGTTTAATCAGCCCCAGCATTTT. This codes for CASSSWDVQGAFNQPQHF. V usage is TRBV5-6 and J usage is TRBJ1-5; 8 bases align to TRBD1. Looked up from germline, CDR1 is SGHDT and CDR2 is YYEEEE. The J segment lost 4 bases and the V segment lost 3 bases, leaving 15 bases of the junction unmatched. The CDR3 is made up of 18 amino acids.

This clone was recorded once. The V and J genes are TRBV5-5 and TRBJ1-5; D ambiguous. Per the germline V gene, CDR1 is SGHKS and CDR2 is YYEKEE (reference sequence). This CDR3 has 13 residues. The germline V and J ends were trimmed by 4 bases and 2 bases, with 7 bases remaining between them. The CDR3 region has the DNA TGTGCCAGCAGCGGAGATCGCAATCAGCCCCAGCATTTT. This translates into CASSGDRNQPQHF.

V and J are TRBV11-2 and TRBJ1-1; D is unresolved. Germline lookup yields CDR1 SGHAT and CDR2 FQNNGV. Trimming took off 3 bases at V and 1 base at J, with 12 bases between the two ends. CDR3 length: 15 amino acids. The CDR3 bases are TGTGCCAGCAGCTTTAACACGGGAGGGAACACTGAAGCTTTCTTT. Translation: CASSFNTGGNTEAFF.

The chain carries TRBV5-4 and TRBJ2-5; 7 nucleotides line up with TRBD1. There are 17 residues in the CDR3. The V segment lost 1 base and the J segment 4 bases; nucleotides outside the gene matches: 13. Germline CDR1 reads SGHNT; CDR2 reads YYREEE (reference sequence). Here the CDR3 DNA reads TGTGCCAGCAGCTTGCCACAGGGGAAGGGCGCAGCAGAGACCCAGTACTTC. Amino acids: CASSLPQGKGAAETQYF.

The rearrangement uses TRBV7-9 and TRBJ2-1; the match to TRBD2 covers 12 bases. Germline-derived CDR1 and CDR2 are SEHNR and FQNEAQ (reference sequence). Trimming took 4 bases from V and 7 from J; bases not matched to a gene: 5. The CDR3 has 15 amino acids. The CDR3 DNA follows: TGTGCCAGCAGCTCTAGCGGGGGGGCCTGGAATGAGCAGTTCTTC. Translated, it gives CASSSSGGAWNEQFF.

The chain links TRBV9 to TRBJ2-3; 7 bases match TRBD2. This CDR3 spans 14 amino acids. CDR1 is SGDLS and CDR2 is YYNGEE in the germline V gene. V lost 4 bases, J lost 5 bases, and 7 bases stayed unmatched. The CDR3 reads CASSQGGPEDTQYF. DNA of the CDR3: TGTGCCAGCAGCCAGGGAGGGCCGGAAGATACGCAGTATTTT.

This chain joins TRBV6-6 and TRBJ1-5; perhaps TRBD1 as D (6 bases). Germline V lookup: CDR1 MNHNY, CDR2 SVGAGI (reference sequence). With 6 bases removed from V and 0 bases from J, the gap between germline ends came to 12 bases. The CDR3 loop spans 15 amino acids. The CDR3 sequence: CASSPTGFSNQPQHF. For the CDR3, the DNA is TGTGCCAGCAGCCCAACAGGGTTTAGCAATCAGCCCCAGCATTTT.

In nucleotides, the CDR3 is TGTGCCAGCAGTCCCGCGGGGGGCGGCTATGGCTACACCTTC. Translation: CASSPAGGGYGYTF. The chain joins TRBV28 to TRBJ1-2, with a possible D match to TRBD1 (6 bases). In germline, CDR1 is MDHEN, CDR2 SYDVKM. This CDR3 spans 14 amino acids. V was pared by 5 bases and J by 4 bases, with 14 bases between.

This chain links TRBV9 with TRBJ1-1; TRBD1 might be the D (6 bases). CDR1 is SGDLS, CDR2 YYNGEE, per germline. This CDR3 region has 17 residues. V was shortened by 4 bases and J by 2 bases, with 21 bases between the two germline ends. CDR3 amino acids: CASSSQPAGALNTEAFF. For the CDR3, the DNA is TGTGCCAGCAGCTCCCAACCCGCAGGGGCCCTTAACACTGAAGCTTTCTTT.

This sequence joins TRBV13 and TRBJ1-1; D call uncertain. There are 14 residues in the CDR3. V lost 11 bases and J lost 6, with 22 bases in between. Germline V CDR1 and CDR2: PRHDT, FYEKMQ (reference sequence). The CDR3 here is CAGKSRGVSAEAFF. The CDR3 DNA sequence: TGTGCCGGTAAATCCCGCGGGGTCTCGGCTGAAGCTTTCTTT.

The chain combines TRBV6-6 with TRBJ1-2; D gene unclear. Germline assignment: CDR1 MNHNY and CDR2 SVGAGI (reference sequence). Trimming shortened V by 4 bases and J by 11 bases, and 20 bases separated the two germline ends. The length of the CDR3 is 14 residues. CDR3 bases: TGTGCCAGCAGTTTTCCGGGAGACCCGGGTTATTACACCTTC. Protein sequence: CASSFPGDPGYYTF.

The chain combines TRBV2 with TRBJ1-5; 8 nucleotides match TRBD1. Trimming took 7 bases from V and 5 from J; bases not matched to a gene: 4. Germline assignment: CDR1 SNHLY and CDR2 FYNNEI. The CDR3 covers 13 residues. The CDR3 DNA reads as TGTGCCAGCATAGGACAGGGAGATCAGCCCCAGCATTTT. Translation gives CASIGQGDQPQHF.

The chain couples TRBV6-5 to TRBJ1-2, with TRBD1 identical over 9 bases. CDR3 length: 15 amino acids. Germline V gives CDR1 MNHEY, CDR2 SVGAGI. Germline trimming cut 0 bases from V and 1 base from J; bases unmatched to any gene: 0. CDR3: CASSYSGQGNYGYTF. As DNA, the CDR3 is TGTGCCAGCAGTTACTCGGGACAGGGTAACTATGGCTACACCTTC.

DNA for the CDR3: TGCAGCGTTGGGGCGACCGGGGAGCTGTTTTTT. Translation: CSVGATGELFF. J is TRBJ2-2 and V is TRBV29-1; D is unclear. Germline V gene lookup returns CDR1 SQVTM and CDR2 ANQGSEA. With 4 bases removed from V and 5 bases from J, the gap between germline ends came to 5 bases. The CDR3 has 11 residues.

The V and J genes are TRBV10-3 and TRBJ2-1, with D perhaps TRBD1 (6 bases). Trimming pared 3 bases from V and 9 bases from J, leaving 15 bases between. Germline V gene data show CDR1 as ENHRY and CDR2 as SYGVKD. This CDR3 comprises 14 residues. The CDR3 nucleotides read TGTGCCATCAGTGATATGGGGACATTGGCTGAGCAGTTCTTC. Protein sequence: CAISDMGTLAEQFF.

The chain employs TRBV19 and TRBJ1-5, with a possible D match to TRBD1 (5 bases). Trimming took 7 bases from V and 0 from J, leaving 16 bases between them. This CDR3 spans 16 amino acids. CDR1 is LNHDA and CDR2 is SQIVND in the germline V gene (reference sequence). CDR3 DNA sequence: TGTGCCAGTACAAAACTACGACAGCTTAGCAATCAGCCCCAGCATTTT. Translating gives CASTKLRQLSNQPQHF.

The chain uses TRBV18 and TRBJ2-7; D is ambiguous. This CDR3 has 13 residues. The germline gives CDR1 KGHSH, CDR2 LQKENI. V lost 0 bases and J lost 4, with 7 bases in between. CDR3 residues: CASSPPSVYEQYF. The DNA for the CDR3 is TGTGCCAGCTCACCACCGTCCGTTTACGAGCAGTACTTC.

The rearrangement uses TRBV7-2 and TRBJ2-2, with TRBD2 matching over 7 bases. Germline V gene sequence: CDR1 SGHTA, CDR2 FQGNSA. The trim removed 2 bases at V and 2 bases at J, leaving 8 bases unmatched. This CDR3 has 17 residues. The CDR3 nucleotides are TGTGCCAGCAGCTTAACCGCCAGCGGGACCAACACCGGGGAGCTGTTTTTT. Protein: CASSLTASGTNTGELFF.

The chain recombines TRBV5-4 with TRBJ1-1, with no clear D. In germline, CDR1 is SGHNT, CDR2 YYREEE (reference sequence). The length of the CDR3 is 14 residues. V lost 2 bases and J lost 0, with 8 bases in between. The CDR3, as DNA: TGTGCCAGCAGCTTACCTAACTTGAACACTGAAGCTTTCTTT. This translates into CASSLPNLNTEAFF.

V usage is TRBV19 and J usage is TRBJ2-3; possibly TRBD2 for D (5 bases). V shed 6 bases and J shed 4 bases, with 20 bases lying between them. This CDR3 comprises 16 residues. The germline V gene has CDR1 LNHDA and CDR2 SQIVND (reference sequence). DNA for the CDR3: TGTGCCAGTAGCCCCCGAAGCCAAACCGGGGCAGATACGCAGTATTTT. Its protein is CASSPRSQTGADTQYF.

Worth noting for this clone: Germline and junction disagree at one end, which may indicate a read error. The rearrangement links TRBV15 to TRBJ1-1; TRBD1 aligns across 7 bases. The germline CDR1 and CDR2 sequences are LNHNV and YYDKDF (reference sequence). The CDR3 has 13 residues. The CDR3 DNA reads TGTGCCACCGTACAGGGGCGGAACGCTGAAGCTTTCTTT. This codes for CATVQGRNAEAFF.

This chain connects TRBV7-2 to TRBJ1-5; a possible D gene is TRBD1 (5 bases). This CDR3 is built from 13 residues. V was cut by 3 bases and J by 6 bases, with 9 bases left in between. Germline values: CDR1 SGHTA, CDR2 FQGNSA. The CDR3 here is CASSFQTAQPQHF. CDR3 coding DNA: TGTGCCAGCAGCTTTCAGACAGCTCAGCCCCAGCATTTT.

This chain connects TRBV25-1 to TRBJ2-5; D perhaps matches TRBD1 (5 bases). This CDR3 has 14 residues. Germline CDR1 reads MGHDK; CDR2 reads SYGVNS. V was clipped by 3 bases and J by 0 bases, with 8 bases between them. DNA of the CDR3: TGTGCCAGCAGTGAGACAGTGAACCAAGAGACCCAGTACTTC. It translates to CASSETVNQETQYF.

A word on this clone: The junction departs from the called germline gene at one end, perhaps through a read error. The rearrangement uses TRBV29-1 and TRBJ1-5, with unresolved D. Germline-derived CDR1 and CDR2 are SQVTM and ANQGSEA. The CDR3 covers 12 residues. The CDR3 protein is CSVGGGNQPQHF. CDR3 nucleotide sequence: TGCAGCGTTGGAGGCGGCAACCAGCCCCAGCATTTT.

The rearrangement links TRBV7-8 to TRBJ1-6, with 9 bases that match TRBD1. V shed 1 base, J shed 8 bases, and the junction held 15 bases outside the gene matches. The length of the CDR3 is 19 residues. Germline CDR1 SGHVS, CDR2 FQNEAQ. Here the CDR3 DNA reads TGTGCCAGCAGCTTAGGGGAGGGTACCGGGACAGGGTTTCATTCACCCCTCCACTTT. Its translation: CASSLGEGTGTGFHSPLHF.